These T cell receptor beta chains were read from a single sample in a study of blood T cell repertoires in COVID-19. Only in-frame clones appear in the TCRdb table, and some are missing; sequencing was by immunoSEQ multiplex PCR. This sample has about 300,000 clones, with about four fifths found just once. The sample taken for sequencing was peripheral blood. The receptors were gathered from a woman aged 45-59 years who had recovered from COVID-19. Each CDR3 is given with its conserved first and last residue. Fields, in order: clone size, D gene, V gene, J gene, CDR3 DNA, CDR3 protein. A D gene is named only where the DNA matches it firmly. Rows give clone size only sometimes, using once, few, many, or a class for an expanded clone.

.	.	TRBV10-3	TRBJ1-1	TGTGCCATCAGTCAGGTAGGGAGTGAAGCTTTCTTT	CAISQVGSEAFF
.	TRBD1	TRBV10-2	TRBJ2-7	TGCGCCAGCAGTGAGCAACAGGGGTTGGAGCAGTACTTC	CASSEQQGLEQYF
.	TRBD2	TRBV3-1/TRBV3-2	TRBJ2-1	TGTGCCAGCAGGAGACTAGCGGGGGGGTATAATGAGCAGTTCTTC	CASRRLAGGYNEQFF
.	.	TRBV3-1/TRBV3-2	TRBJ1-6	TGTGCCAGCAGCCCCCTCGGCGGGAACAATTCACCCCTCCACTTT	CASSPLGGNNSPLHF
.	TRBD1	TRBV4-3	TRBJ1-4	TGCGCCAGCAGCCTGGGACAGGGTAATGAAAAACTGTTTTTT	CASSLGQGNEKLFF
.	TRBD2	TRBV5-4	TRBJ2-7	TGTGCCAGCAGCGTGCCGGGACTAGCTCTCTACGAGCAGTACTTC	CASSVPGLALYEQYF
once	TRBD2	TRBV19	TRBJ2-3	TGTGCCAGTAGTCCCTCCGGACTAGCAGATACGCAGTATTTT	CASSPSGLADTQYF
.	.	TRBV7-6	TRBJ1-2	TGTGCCAGCAGCCCTACTCCAGGGGCGCACTATGGCTACACCTTC	CASSPTPGAHYGYTF
.	TRBD1	TRBV2	TRBJ2-7	TGTGCCAGCACCCCGGGACAGGGGCGCATCTCCTACGAGCAGTACTTC	CASTPGQGRISYEQYF
.	TRBD1	TRBV27	TRBJ1-4	TGTGCCAGCAGCCGTCGGACAGGGATTAATGAAAAACTGTTTTTT	CASSRRTGINEKLFF
.	.	TRBV30	TRBJ1-2	TGTGCCTGGGCCAGGGGTCTACGCGGCTACACCTTC	CAWARGLRGYTF
.	TRBD1	TRBV6-6	TRBJ2-3	TGTGCCAGCAGTCGTTACGACAGGGGCCTGGAGGTCACAGATACGCAGTATTTT	CASSRYDRGLEVTDTQYF
.	TRBD2	TRBV5-6	TRBJ2-5	TGTGCCAGCACCGCTCCGGGACTAGCGGGATCTTTGGCAGAGACCCAGTACTTC	CASTAPGLAGSLAETQYF
.	TRBD2	TRBV15	TRBJ2-3	TGTGCCACCAGCAGAGTAGGCGGGGGGGCCGGCACAGATACGCAGTATTTT	CATSRVGGGAGTDTQYF